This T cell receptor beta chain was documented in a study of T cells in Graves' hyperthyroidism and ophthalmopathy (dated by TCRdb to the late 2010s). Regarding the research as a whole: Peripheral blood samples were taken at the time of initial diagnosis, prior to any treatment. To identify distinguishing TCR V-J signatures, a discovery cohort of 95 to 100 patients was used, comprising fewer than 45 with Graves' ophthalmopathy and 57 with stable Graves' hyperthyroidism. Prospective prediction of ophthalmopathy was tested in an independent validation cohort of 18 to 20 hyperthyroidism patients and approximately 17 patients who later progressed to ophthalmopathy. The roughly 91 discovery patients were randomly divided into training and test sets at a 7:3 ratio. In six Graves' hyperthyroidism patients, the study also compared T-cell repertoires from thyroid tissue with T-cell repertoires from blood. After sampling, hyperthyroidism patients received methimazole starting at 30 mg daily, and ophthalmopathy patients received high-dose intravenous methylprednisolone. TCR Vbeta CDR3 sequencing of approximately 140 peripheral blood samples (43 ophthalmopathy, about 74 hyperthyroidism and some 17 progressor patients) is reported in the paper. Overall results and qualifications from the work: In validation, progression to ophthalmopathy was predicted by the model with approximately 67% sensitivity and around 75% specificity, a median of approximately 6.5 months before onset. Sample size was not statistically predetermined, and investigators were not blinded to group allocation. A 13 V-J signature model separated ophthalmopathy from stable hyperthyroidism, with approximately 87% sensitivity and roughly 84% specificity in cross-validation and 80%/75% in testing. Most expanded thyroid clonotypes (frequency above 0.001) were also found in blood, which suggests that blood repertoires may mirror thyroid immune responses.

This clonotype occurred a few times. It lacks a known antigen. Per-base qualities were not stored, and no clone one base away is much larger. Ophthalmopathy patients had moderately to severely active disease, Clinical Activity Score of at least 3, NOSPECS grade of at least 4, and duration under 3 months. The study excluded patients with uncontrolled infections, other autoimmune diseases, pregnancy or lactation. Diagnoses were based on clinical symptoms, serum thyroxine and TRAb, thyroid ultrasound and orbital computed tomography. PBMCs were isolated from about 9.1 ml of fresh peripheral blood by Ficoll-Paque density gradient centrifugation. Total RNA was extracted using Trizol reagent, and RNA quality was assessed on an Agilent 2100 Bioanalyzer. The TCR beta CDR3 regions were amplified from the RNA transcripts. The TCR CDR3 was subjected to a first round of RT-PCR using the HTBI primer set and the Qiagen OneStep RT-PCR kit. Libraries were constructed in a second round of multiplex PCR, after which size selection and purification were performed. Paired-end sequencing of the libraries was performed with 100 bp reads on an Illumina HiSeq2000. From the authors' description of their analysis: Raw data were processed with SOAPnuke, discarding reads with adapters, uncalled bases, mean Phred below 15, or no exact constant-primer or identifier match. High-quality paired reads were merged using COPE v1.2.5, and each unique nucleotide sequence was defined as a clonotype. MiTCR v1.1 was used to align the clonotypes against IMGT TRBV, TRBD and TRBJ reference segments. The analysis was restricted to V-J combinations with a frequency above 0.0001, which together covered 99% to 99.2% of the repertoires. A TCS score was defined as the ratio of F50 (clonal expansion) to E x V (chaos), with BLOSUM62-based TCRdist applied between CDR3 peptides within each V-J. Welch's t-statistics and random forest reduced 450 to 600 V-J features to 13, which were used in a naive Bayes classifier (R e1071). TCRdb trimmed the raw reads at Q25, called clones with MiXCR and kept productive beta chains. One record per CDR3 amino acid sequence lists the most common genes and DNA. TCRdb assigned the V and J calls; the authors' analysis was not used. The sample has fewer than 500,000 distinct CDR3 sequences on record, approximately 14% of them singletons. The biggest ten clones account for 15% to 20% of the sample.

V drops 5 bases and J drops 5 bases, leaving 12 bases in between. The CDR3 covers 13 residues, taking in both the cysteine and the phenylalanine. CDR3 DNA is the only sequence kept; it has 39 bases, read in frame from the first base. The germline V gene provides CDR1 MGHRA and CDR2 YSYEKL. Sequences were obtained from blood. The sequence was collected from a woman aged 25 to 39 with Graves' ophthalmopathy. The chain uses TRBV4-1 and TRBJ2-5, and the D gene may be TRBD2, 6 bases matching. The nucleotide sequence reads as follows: TGCGCCAGCAGCGAGAGGGGAGGTGAGACCCAGTACTTC. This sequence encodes CASSERGGETQYF.